The next 21 T cell receptor beta chains were all read from a single sample in a study of vaccination effects on CD4 cells after COVID-19. The antigens these receptors bind are not known. The table came from immunoSEQ multiplex PCR; TCRdb's copy has only in-frame clones and leaves some out. The sample lists about 45,000 clones, 72% seen once, with less than 10% in the top ten. Subsequent to a culture period of approximately 11 days, CD4+ T cells were isolated. Vaccination of participants consisted of two doses of either the BNT162b2 or mRNA-1273 vaccine. The sequences come from CD4+ T cells from PBMCs cultured without peptide, collected after COVID-19 vaccination. Receptor source: a human donor who received a COVID-19 vaccine.

There are a few counts of this clone. V gene TRBV6-5 combines with J gene TRBJ1-2, with 7 bases identical to TRBD1. The germline gives CDR1 MNHEY, CDR2 SVGAGI. Trimming took 0 bases from V and 5 from J; bases not matched to a gene: 6. CDR3 length: 15 residues. The CDR3 region has the DNA TGTGCCAGCAGTTACTCAGGGGGCTCGCTGTATGGCTACACCTTC. It codes for CASSYSGGSLYGYTF.

The gene calls are TRBV5-1 and TRBJ1-2; D might be TRBD1 (6 bases). The V end was cut by 0 bases, the J end by 3 bases, with 15 bases between. The CDR3 contains 16 residues. Germline V gives CDR1 SGHRS, CDR2 YFSETQ. The CDR3 sequence: CASSLAAQGYYYGYTF. The CDR3 nucleotides read TGCGCCAGCAGCTTGGCCGCACAGGGTTACTACTATGGCTACACCTTC. The full variable domain, rest sourced from reference TRBV5-1 and TRBJ1-2, is KAGVTQTPRYLIKTRGQQVTLSCSPISGHRSVSWYQQTPGQGLQFLFEYFSETQRNKGNFPGRFSGRQFSNSRSEMNVSTLELGDSALYLCASSLAAQGYYYGYTFGSGTRLTVV.

J is TRBJ1-3 and V is TRBV18, with unresolved D. The CDR3 covers 16 residues. Per the germline V gene, CDR1 is KGHSH and CDR2 is LQKENI. Trimming removed 3 bases at V and 0 bases at J, with 12 bases between. The CDR3 DNA reads as TGTGCCAGCTCACCCCGGACGGGTGGCTCTGGAAACACCATATATTTT. Translating gives CASSPRTGGSGNTIYF.

This sequence joins TRBV20-1 and TRBJ2-1; the D gene is possibly TRBD2 (5 bases). The V end was cut by 7 bases, the J end by 5 bases, with 9 bases between. Germline values: CDR1 DFQATT, CDR2 SNEGSKA (reference sequence). The CDR3 runs to 11 residues. This CDR3 reads CSGGQNNEQFF. In nucleotides, the CDR3 is TGCAGTGGCGGGCAGAACAATGAGCAGTTCTTC.

This chain uses TRBV18 with TRBJ1-1; D is perhaps TRBD1 (5 bases). The CDR3 has 13 amino acids. CDR1 and CDR2 (germline): KGHSH, LQKENI. The V end was cut by 1 base, the J end by 3 bases, with 6 bases between. The CDR3 is CASSPQTDTEAFF. The CDR3 DNA reads as TGTGCCAGCTCACCACAGACAGACACTGAAGCTTTCTTT.

This clone occurred once. Additional DNA sequences in this sample encode the identical CDR3. V and J are TRBV6-2 or TRBV6-3 and TRBJ1-1; D ambiguous. CDR3 length: 13 amino acids. Germline V gene lookup returns CDR1 MNHEY and CDR2 SVGEGT. With 3 bases removed from V and 1 base from J, the gap between germline ends came to 6 bases. This CDR3 is CASSYLRNTEAFF. DNA of the CDR3: TGTGCCAGCAGTTATCTCAGGAACACTGAAGCTTTCTTT.

The chain employs TRBV29-1 and TRBJ1-2, with D unresolved. The CDR3 is made up of 11 amino acids. Germline CDR1 is SQVTM and CDR2 is ANQGSEA. Between the trimmed V and J ends, which lost 4 bases and 0 bases, there was a span of 3 bases. CDR3 region: CSVVSNYGYTF. The CDR3 DNA reads as TGCAGCGTTGTATCTAACTATGGCTACACCTTC.

CDR3 bases: TGTGCCACCAGTGACCCCCTAGGCGAGCAGTACTTC. This gives the protein CATSDPLGEQYF. The V call is TRBV24-1, the J call TRBJ2-7; D unresolved. The V gene's germline CDR1 is KGHDR and CDR2 SFDVKD. This CDR3 has 12 amino acids. Trimming cost V 4 bases and J 6 bases, with 9 bases left between them.

The chain couples TRBV27 to TRBJ2-2; weak D call: TRBD2 (5 bases). The V end was cut by 1 base, the J end by 7 bases, with 7 bases between. In germline, CDR1 is MNHEY, CDR2 SMNVEV (reference sequence). The CDR3 extends over 13 amino acids. The CDR3 bases are TGTGCCAGCAGTTTATGGGGAGACGGGGAGCTGTTTTTT. Residues: CASSLWGDGELFF.

J is TRBJ1-2 and V is TRBV27, with 8 bases that match TRBD1. V gave up 5 bases and J gave up 5 bases; unmatched junction bases: 7. CDR3 length: 14 amino acids. Germline V gives CDR1 MNHEY, CDR2 SMNVEV (reference sequence). CDR3: CASSPGDRFYGYTF. The CDR3 DNA reads TGTGCCAGCAGTCCCGGGGACAGGTTTTATGGCTACACCTTC.

The chain recombines TRBV9 with TRBJ1-1, with 11 bases identical to TRBD1. The germline V gene has CDR1 SGDLS and CDR2 YYNGEE. The CDR3 length is 13 residues. The V and J ends lost 5 bases and 8 bases, in that order; junction bases with no gene match: 5. The CDR3, as DNA: TGTGCCAGCAGGGGGGGACAGGGGGTAGAAGCTTTCTTT. It translates to CASRGGQGVEAFF.

The rearrangement uses TRBV19 and TRBJ1-2, with D uncertain. Germline V gene sequence: CDR1 LNHDA, CDR2 SQIVND (reference sequence). The CDR3 consists of 14 residues. Between the trimmed V and J ends, which lost 0 bases and 2 bases, there was a span of 7 bases. CDR3 loop: CASSIETGNYGYTF. In DNA, the CDR3 is TGTGCCAGTAGTATAGAGACGGGGAACTATGGCTACACCTTC.

The J gene is TRBJ2-3, the V gene TRBV6-2 or TRBV6-3; D may correspond to TRBD1 or TRBD2 (5 bases each). The CDR3 spans 16 residues. Looked up from germline, CDR1 is MNHEY and CDR2 is SVGEGT. V was cut by 1 base and J by 1 base, with 12 bases left in between. The chain's CDR3 is CASSYYKGRGTDTQYF. The CDR3 DNA follows: TGTGCCAGCAGTTACTACAAGGGACGGGGCACAGATACGCAGTATTTT.

The rearrangement joins TRBV12-3 or TRBV12-4 to TRBJ1-1, with unresolved D. CDR3 length: 12 residues. With 5 bases removed from V and 6 bases from J, the gap between germline ends came to 10 bases. DNA of the CDR3: TGTGCCAGCAGTCAACGGATTTCTGAAGCTTTCTTT. Its translation is CASSQRISEAFF.

The CDR3 DNA reads TGTGCCAGCTCACCACCGGGGCGTGCTAGCGGGAGTTTGAACAATGAGCAGTTCTTC. Amino acids: CASSPPGRASGSLNNEQFF. The J gene is TRBJ2-1, the V gene TRBV18, with TRBD2 matching 10 bases. The CDR3 length is 19 residues. Germline CDR1 KGHSH, CDR2 LQKENI. V dropped 0 bases and J dropped 5; count of bases not matched to a gene: 13.

The CDR3 coding sequence is TGTGCCAGCAGCTCCACAGCCATCAGCACAGATACGCAGTATTTT. It yields the protein CASSSTAISTDTQYF. J is TRBJ2-3 and V is TRBV7-8; no firm D call. Looked up from germline, CDR1 is SGHVS and CDR2 is FQNEAQ. The CDR3 sequence is 15 residues long. The V gene lost 4 bases and the J gene lost 0 bases, with 11 bases spanning the gap.

This chain's CDR3 is CASTLDVMNTEAFF. The CDR3 DNA reads as TGTGCCAGCACCCTGGACGTCATGAACACTGAAGCTTTCTTT. The chain links TRBV6-5 to TRBJ1-1; D not resolved. The CDR3 contains 14 residues. Trimming took off 7 bases at V and 0 bases at J, with 12 bases between the two ends. Germline CDR1 is MNHEY and CDR2 is SVGAGI.

This clone was observed a handful of times. J is TRBJ2-2 and V is TRBV3-1 (or the pseudogene TRBV3-2); D is unclear. CDR3 length: 13 residues. Trimming cost V 4 bases and J 4 bases, with 7 bases left between them. Per the germline V gene, CDR1 is LGHDT and CDR2 is YNNKEL (reference sequence). The DNA for the CDR3 is TGTGCCAGCAGCCCCGATGGCACCGGGGAGCTGTTTTTT. Encoded protein: CASSPDGTGELFF.

Notes on this clone: At one end the junction does not follow the germline gene, possibly because of a read error. V usage is TRBV5-1 and J usage is TRBJ1-1, with a tentative D call TRBD1 (6 bases). CDR1 and CDR2 (germline): SGHRS, YFSETQ. The CDR3 has 13 amino acids. CDR3 coding DNA: TGCGCCAGCAGCTCAACAGGGAACGCTGAAGCTTTCTTT. This codes for CASSSTGNAEAFF.

The CDR3 reads CASSETAGASSNEQFF. The CDR3 coding sequence is TGTGCCAGCAGTGAAACCGCAGGGGCTAGCTCCAATGAGCAGTTCTTC. The V and J genes are TRBV6-4 and TRBJ2-1; the D gene is possibly TRBD1 (6 bases). With 3 bases removed from V and 6 bases from J, the gap between germline ends came to 18 bases. The CDR3 is 16 amino acids. The germline V gene encodes CDR1 MRHNA and CDR2 SNTAGT.

The chain is built from TRBV19 and TRBJ2-2; the D gene is possibly TRBD1 (8 bases). The length of the CDR3 is 15 residues. The V end was cut by 6 bases, the J end by 4 bases, with 15 bases between. Germline CDR1 reads LNHDA; CDR2 reads SQIVND (reference sequence). The CDR3 is CASRPTGGGTGELFF. In DNA, the CDR3 is TGTGCCAGTAGGCCCACAGGGGGGGGCACCGGGGAGCTGTTTTTT.